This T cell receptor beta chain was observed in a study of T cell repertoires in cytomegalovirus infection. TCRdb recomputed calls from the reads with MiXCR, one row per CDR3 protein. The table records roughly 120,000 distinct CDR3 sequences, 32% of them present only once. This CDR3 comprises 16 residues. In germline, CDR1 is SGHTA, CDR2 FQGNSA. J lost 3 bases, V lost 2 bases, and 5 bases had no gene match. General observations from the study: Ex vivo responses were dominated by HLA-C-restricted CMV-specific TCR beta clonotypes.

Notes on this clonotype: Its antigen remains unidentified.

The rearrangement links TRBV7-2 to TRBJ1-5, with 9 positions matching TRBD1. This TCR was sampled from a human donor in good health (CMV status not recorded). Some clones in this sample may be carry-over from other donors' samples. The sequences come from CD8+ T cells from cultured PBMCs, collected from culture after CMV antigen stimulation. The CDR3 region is CASSLRDREFNQPQHF. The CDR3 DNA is TGTGCCAGCAGCTTACGGGACAGGGAATTCAATCAGCCCCAGCATTTT.